What follows describes a single T cell receptor (beta chain). The sample originates from a study of blood T cell repertoires in COVID-19. Study-wide context: Acute and convalescent COVID-19 samples came from the United States, Italy and Spain.

The length of the CDR3 is 13 residues. Germline V gives CDR1 SGHAT, CDR2 FQNNGV. V gave up 5 bases and J gave up 11 bases, with 15 bases separating them. Here immunoSEQ multiplex PCR was the method, and the copy in TCRdb shows in-frame clones only, minus some. The data hold some 170,000 clones, with more than 80% observed a single time. Source material: peripheral blood. The rearrangement uses TRBV11-2 and TRBJ1-4; D may be TRBD1 (5 bases). This sequence was found in a woman aged 60-70 years with COVID-19, enrolled during active disease. The CDR3 nucleotides are TGTGCCAGCAGCCAAGGGGATTCAGGCAAACTGTTTTTT. Translating it yields CASSQGDSGKLFF.